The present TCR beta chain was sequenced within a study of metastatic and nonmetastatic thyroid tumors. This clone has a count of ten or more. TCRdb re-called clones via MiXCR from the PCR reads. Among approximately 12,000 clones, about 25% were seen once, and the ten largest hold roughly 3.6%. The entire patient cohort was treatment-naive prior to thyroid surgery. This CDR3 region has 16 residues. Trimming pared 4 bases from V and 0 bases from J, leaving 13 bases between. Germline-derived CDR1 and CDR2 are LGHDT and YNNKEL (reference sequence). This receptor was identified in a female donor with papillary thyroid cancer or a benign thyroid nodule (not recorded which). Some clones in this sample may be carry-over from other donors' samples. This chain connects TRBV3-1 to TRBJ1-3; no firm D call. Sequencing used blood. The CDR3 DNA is TGTGCCAGCAGCCCTCTACCTGGGCACTCTGGAAACACCATATATTTT. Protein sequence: CASSPLPGHSGNTIYF.